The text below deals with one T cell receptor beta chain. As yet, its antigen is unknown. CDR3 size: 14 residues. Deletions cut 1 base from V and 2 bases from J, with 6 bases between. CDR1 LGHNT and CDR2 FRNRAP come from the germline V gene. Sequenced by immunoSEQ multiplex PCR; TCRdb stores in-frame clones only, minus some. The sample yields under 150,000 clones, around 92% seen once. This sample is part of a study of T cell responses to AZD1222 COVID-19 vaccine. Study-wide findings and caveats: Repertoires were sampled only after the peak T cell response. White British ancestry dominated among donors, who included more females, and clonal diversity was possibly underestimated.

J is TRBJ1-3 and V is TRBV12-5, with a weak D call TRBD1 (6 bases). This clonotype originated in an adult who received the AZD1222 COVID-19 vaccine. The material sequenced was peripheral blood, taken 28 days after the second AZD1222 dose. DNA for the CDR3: TGTGCTAGTGGTTTGGAGGGGGCTGGAAACACCATATATTTT. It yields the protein CASGLEGAGNTIYF.